Listed below are T cell receptor beta chains from one sample, sequenced in a study of CD8 T cells in ankylosing spondylitis. TCRdb reprocessed the 5' RACE reads via MiXCR and lists one record per CDR3 protein. The sample includes 150,000 to 200,000 distinct CDR3 sequences, roughly 10% of them seen just once. Sequences were obtained from blood, either unsorted or a sorted T cell fraction (not recorded which). These receptors all stem from a male donor with ankylosing spondylitis or in good health (not recorded which). Both conserved end residues are trimmed from each CDR3. Fields, in order: J gene, V gene, CDR3 protein.

TRBJ2-3	TRBV7-9	ASSPPTGFRTQY
TRBJ2-7	TRBV9	ASSAPRFSDDNEQY
TRBJ2-5	TRBV12-3/TRBV12-4	ASSWSSALQETQY
TRBJ2-3	TRBV20-1	SAERGGDTQY
TRBJ1-1	TRBV7-2	ASSLRQGAAEAF
TRBJ2-7	TRBV7-2	ASSPLGGFGEQY
TRBJ1-1	TRBV6-6	AGSSKGEAF
TRBJ2-1	TRBV5-1	ASSLSHVSTPYSREQF
TRBJ2-4	TRBV9	ASSVGNQNIQY
TRBJ2-1	TRBV27	ASGQFNRYNEQF
TRBJ2-2	TRBV24-1	ATSASPSTGELF
TRBJ2-1	TRBV29-1	GLLAGTNEQF
TRBJ2-7	TRBV7-6	ASSLGSGGGSYEQY
TRBJ2-5	TRBV20-1	SAGRSVQETQY
TRBJ2-5	TRBV24-1	ATSPVLRQETQY
TRBJ2-1	TRBV20-1	SAKKGRTYNEQF
TRBJ1-2	TRBV27	ASSLSRQSYGYT
TRBJ2-5	TRBV12-3/TRBV12-4	ASSIQETQY
TRBJ2-1	TRBV25-1	ASGLANEQF
TRBJ2-1	TRBV12-3/TRBV12-4	ASSLRTSGKGNEQF
TRBJ1-1	TRBV6-2/TRBV6-3	ASSYSTVYFNTEAF
TRBJ2-2	TRBV10-3	AIAGVSGSNTGELF
TRBJ1-1	TRBV3-1	ASSQPHEGSGPIRNTEAF
TRBJ2-2	TRBV7-9	ASSPLGVTGELF
TRBJ2-2	TRBV7-7	ASSPNSGGQSGELF
TRBJ1-1	TRBV25-1	ASSALSGTEAF
TRBJ2-2	TRBV2	ASTGPINTGELF
TRBJ1-5	TRBV20-1	GARPGNQPQH
TRBJ2-3	TRBV5-1	ASSWTSGGPRTDTQY
TRBJ2-5	TRBV12-3/TRBV12-4	ASSKLAGDQETQY
TRBJ2-7	TRBV12-3/TRBV12-4	ASSLADETGGFRY
TRBJ1-2	TRBV5-1	ASSLSDRNYGYT
TRBJ2-1	TRBV27	ASSSLPRDLAGNSGSYNEQF
TRBJ2-1	TRBV9	ASSVGGQGWNEQF
TRBJ2-7	TRBV3-1	ASSQDWTRDEQY
TRBJ2-1	TRBV6-5	ASSPQSSYNEQF
TRBJ1-1	TRBV3-1	ASGSRGANTEAF
TRBJ2-5	TRBV20-1	SARADRSLQETQY
TRBJ2-7	TRBV6-6	AISTGWDGEQY
TRBJ2-5	TRBV12-3/TRBV12-4	ASSYGTGSGPN
TRBJ1-1	TRBV11-2	ASSHRGDTEAF
TRBJ1-4	TRBV7-2	ASSLRRSTNEKLF
TRBJ2-1	TRBV7-6	ASSLDTGWDEQF
TRBJ1-3	TRBV11-2	ASSLDRTGSGNTIY
TRBJ2-2	TRBV11-3	ASSPTPLTGELF
TRBJ2-1	TRBV3-1	ASSQGPGSYNEQF
TRBJ2-3	TRBV5-1	ASSSDMKEDTQY
TRBJ2-7	TRBV30	AWSLLTSYEQY
TRBJ1-2	TRBV5-1	ASSLGDRDYGYT
TRBJ2-7	TRBV20-1	SANPVGEGSVYEQY